This T cell receptor (beta chain) came from a study of blood T cells in healthy people across ages. Study observations and caveats: Any conclusive comparison of naive versus antigen-experienced cells was prevented by using unsorted PBMCs.

Comment on this clonotype: Its antigen is not identified.

The second PCR ran roughly 7 to 11 cycles with a sample-barcoded 5' primer and J-beta primers. Using its own MiXCR run on the 5' RACE reads, TCRdb lists one record per CDR3 protein. Seen here are over 600,000 distinct CDR3 sequences, over 40% observed once, and the top ten hold about 30%. V shed 1 base and J shed 2 bases, with 9 bases lying between them. CDR3 size: 15 residues. Per the germline V gene, CDR1 is SGHAT and CDR2 is FQNNGV. The source is a man aged 80 or over in good health. Sequencing was carried out using blood. This chain connects TRBV11-2 to TRBJ1-3; no definite D call. Here the CDR3 reads CASSLVGEAGNTIYF. CDR3 nucleotide sequence: TGTGCCAGCAGCTTAGTTGGGGAAGCTGGAAACACCATATATTTT.